The entry below gives a single T cell receptor beta chain sequence along with its context. CDR3 size: 19 residues. Trimming took 5 bases from V and 2 from J, leaving 25 bases between them. Germline V gives CDR1 MNHEY, CDR2 SMNVEV (reference sequence). Sequencing was performed with immunoSEQ multiplex PCR; in TCRdb, only in-frame clones are kept and a portion is missing. Of more than 150,000 clones in the sample, more than 75% were seen once. This sample stems from a study of T cell responses to AZD1222 COVID-19 vaccine. The sequence came from an adult who received the AZD1222 COVID-19 vaccine. The input for sequencing was peripheral blood, taken 28 days after the second AZD1222 dose. This chain joins TRBV27 and TRBJ2-1; D possibly corresponds to TRBD1 (7 bases). CDR3 region: CASSPETGTYQFTYNEQFF. CDR3 bases: TGTGCCAGCAGTCCGGAGACAGGGACTTACCAATTCACCTACAATGAGCAGTTCTTC.